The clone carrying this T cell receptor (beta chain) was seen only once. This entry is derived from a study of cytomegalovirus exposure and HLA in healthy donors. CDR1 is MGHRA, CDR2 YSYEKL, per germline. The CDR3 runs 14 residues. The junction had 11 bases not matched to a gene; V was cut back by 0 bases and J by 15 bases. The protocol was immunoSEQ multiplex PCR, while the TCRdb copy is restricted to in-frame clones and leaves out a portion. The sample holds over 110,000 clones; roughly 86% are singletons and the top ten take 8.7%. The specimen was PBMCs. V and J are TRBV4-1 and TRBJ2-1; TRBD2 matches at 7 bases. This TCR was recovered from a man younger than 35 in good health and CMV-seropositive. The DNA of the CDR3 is TGCGCCAGCAGCCAAGACTGGATTGGGCGGGAGACGTTCTTC. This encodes CASSQDWIGRETFF.